A single sample gave rise to the 21 T cell receptor beta chains below, sequenced in a study of cytomegalovirus exposure and HLA in healthy donors. The PCR used 60 Vbeta and 13 Jbeta primers. Method: immunoSEQ multiplex PCR; TCRdb's copy keeps in-frame clones and lacks some. In the table there are about 180,000 clones, 70% to 90% of which are singletons. Sequencing was performed on PBMCs. All receptors derive from a woman aged 25 to 39 in good health and CMV-seronegative.

The chain is built from TRBV28 and TRBJ2-7; D is ambiguous. The germline V and J ends were trimmed by 5 bases and 4 bases, with 12 bases remaining between them. Looked up from germline, CDR1 is MDHEN and CDR2 is SYDVKM. The CDR3 is made up of 13 amino acids. CDR3 DNA sequence: TGTGCCAGCAGTCAGAGTGGGCAGTACGAGCAGTACTTC. This gives the protein CASSQSGQYEQYF.

This rearrangement joins TRBV28 to TRBJ2-7; 11 bases align to TRBD2. V was pared by 6 bases and J by 13 bases, with 8 bases of the junction left unmatched. Germline loops: CDR1 MDHEN, CDR2 SYDVKM. The CDR3 contains 12 residues. This CDR3 reads CASRKGLAAPYF. Written as DNA, the CDR3 is TGTGCCAGCAGGAAGGGACTAGCGGCCCCCTACTTC. Complete variable domain (other parts from reference TRBV28 and TRBJ2-7): DVKVTQSSRYLVKRTGEKVFLECVQDMDHENMFWYRQDPGLGLRLIYFSYDVKMKEKGDIPEGYSVSREKKERFSLILESASTNQTSMYLCASRKGLAAPYFGPGTRLTVT.

A word on this clone: Because it lacks the conserved phenylalanine or tryptophan at the end, this CDR3 is likely a read error. The chain is built from TRBV2 and TRBJ2-7, with 9 positions matching TRBD1. Germline V gene lookup returns CDR1 SNHLY and CDR2 FYNNEI. V was pared by 6 bases and J by 6 bases, with 6 bases of the junction left unmatched. The CDR3 is 13 amino acids. The CDR3 DNA reads as TGTGCCAGCAGGGCGAGACAGGGGGGCGAGCAGTACCTC. Translation gives CASRARQGGEQYL.

Concerning this clone itself: Other DNA sequences in the same sample also yield this CDR3. This chain links TRBV5-1 with TRBJ1-4; D not certain. Trimming removed 0 bases from V and 1 base from J, with 7 bases in between. Germline V lookup: CDR1 SGHRS, CDR2 YFSETQ. The CDR3 is made up of 15 amino acids. The DNA for the CDR3 is TGCGCCAGCAGCTTGGGTCGGGGAACTAATGAAAAACTGTTTTTT. It is translated as CASSLGRGTNEKLFF.

The V and J genes are TRBV5-4 and TRBJ2-7; TRBD1 matches at 9 bases. The trim removed 4 bases at V and 3 bases at J, leaving 2 bases unmatched. This CDR3 region has 13 residues. Germline CDR1 and CDR2: SGHNT and YYREEE (reference sequence). The CDR3 here is CASSQDRGYEQYF. DNA for the CDR3: TGTGCCAGCAGCCAGGACAGGGGCTACGAGCAGTACTTC.

The V call is TRBV7-6, the J call TRBJ1-1; D may be TRBD1 (6 bases). The CDR3 is 15 amino acids. The germline V gene has CDR1 SGHVS and CDR2 FNYEAQ. The V end was cut by 5 bases, the J end by 1 base, with 14 bases between. CDR3 DNA: TGTGCCAGCAGCGATAGGGCAGGGGAGAACACTGAAGCTTTCTTT. Amino acids: CASSDRAGENTEAFF.

The V and J genes are TRBV27 and TRBJ1-4; D may be TRBD1 (5 bases). CDR3 size: 16 residues. V was trimmed by 5 bases and J by 0 bases, leaving 13 bases between them. Germline CDR1 is MNHEY and CDR2 is SMNVEV (reference sequence). The CDR3 here is CASSTPGGATNEKLFF. CDR3 nucleotides: TGTGCCAGCAGTACCCCGGGAGGGGCAACTAATGAAAAACTGTTTTTT.

The rearrangement links TRBV27 to TRBJ2-3; D is possibly TRBD1 (6 bases). Trimming shortened V by 3 bases and J by 3 bases, and 7 bases separated the two germline ends. CDR3 size: 13 residues. Germline lookup yields CDR1 MNHEY and CDR2 SMNVEV (reference sequence). CDR3 in DNA: TGTGCCAGCAGTTTTCAGGGGACAGATACGCAGTATTTT. Translated, it gives CASSFQGTDTQYF.

The rearrangement joins TRBV14 to TRBJ2-1, with a weak D call TRBD2 (5 bases). There are 12 residues in the CDR3. The germline V gene has CDR1 SGHDN and CDR2 FVKESK. Trimming left V 0 bases short and J 15 bases short, with 12 bases between. The CDR3 region has the DNA TGTGCCAGCAGCCAAGATTGGGCGGAGGCGTTCTTC. Protein sequence: CASSQDWAEAFF.

The V gene is TRBV19, the J gene TRBJ1-2; 10 nucleotides match TRBD1. Per the germline V gene, CDR1 is LNHDA and CDR2 is SQIVND (reference sequence). The CDR3 is made up of 14 amino acids. V dropped 5 bases and J dropped 3; count of bases not matched to a gene: 3. CDR3: CASSRDRGDYGYTF. The CDR3 DNA reads TGTGCCAGTAGTCGGGACAGGGGTGACTATGGCTACACCTTC.

A few counts support this clone. The chain carries TRBV25-1 and TRBJ1-2; D is undetermined. The CDR3 extends over 11 amino acids. Trimming stripped 10 bases from V and 4 bases from J, with 10 bases between. Germline lookup yields CDR1 MGHDK and CDR2 SYGVNS. The CDR3: CATYRGYGYTF. The CDR3 coding sequence is TGTGCCACCTATCGGGGCTATGGCTACACCTTC.

V gene TRBV4-2 combines with J gene TRBJ2-6; D is unresolved. The ends were cut back, 1 base at V and 2 bases at J, with 12 bases in the middle. Germline CDR1 and CDR2: LGHNA and YNFKEQ. This CDR3 contains 17 residues. The CDR3 is CASSQALDRAGANVLTF. The CDR3 DNA follows: TGTGCCAGCAGCCAAGCCCTAGACCGAGCTGGGGCCAACGTCCTGACTTTC.

This clone was counted between two and nine times. The chain carries TRBV4-1 and TRBJ1-1, with 7 bases identical to TRBD1. The CDR3 runs 17 residues. Germline lookup yields CDR1 MGHRA and CDR2 YSYEKL. V shed 1 base, J shed 3 bases, and the junction held 11 bases outside the gene matches. The CDR3 sequence: CASSQVIRGRRDTEAFF. CDR3 DNA sequence: TGCGCCAGCAGCCAAGTAATTAGGGGGCGGAGGGACACTGAAGCTTTCTTT.

The chain has TRBV11-2 and TRBJ2-3; 9 positions agree with TRBD1. Germline CDR1 SGHAT, CDR2 FQNNGV. The CDR3 loop spans 16 amino acids. Losses at the gene ends were 5 bases for V and 3 bases for J; bases not matched to a gene: 9. CDR3 nucleotide sequence: TGTGCCAGCAGCAAAGGAAACAGGGGGCAAACAGATACGCAGTATTTT. The encoded protein is CASSKGNRGQTDTQYF.

V gene TRBV7-2 combines with J gene TRBJ2-3; the D gene is possibly TRBD2 (6 bases). Trimming took off 4 bases at V and 4 bases at J, with 12 bases between the two ends. This CDR3 spans 14 amino acids. Germline V gives CDR1 SGHTA, CDR2 FQGNSA. The CDR3 is CASSSSAASDTQYF. The CDR3 nucleotides are TGTGCCAGCAGCTCTAGCGCCGCCTCAGATACGCAGTATTTT. The entire variable domain, with the rest obtained from reference TRBV7-2 and TRBJ2-3, is as follows: GAGVSQSPSNKVTEKGKDVELRCDPISGHTALYWYRQSLGQGLEFLIYFQGNSAPDKSGLPSDRFSAERTGGSVSTLTIQRTQQEDSAVYLCASSSSAASDTQYFGPGTRLTVL.

The chain couples TRBV10-1 to TRBJ2-7, with 9 nucleotides matching TRBD1. V dropped 2 bases and J dropped 6; count of bases not matched to a gene: 5. Germline CDR1 is WNHNN and CDR2 is SYGVQD (reference sequence). CDR3 length equals 14 residues. Here the CDR3 reads CASSEMGQGSEQYF. The DNA for the CDR3 is TGCGCCAGCAGTGAGATGGGACAGGGAAGCGAGCAGTACTTC.

The chain couples TRBV30 to TRBJ1-1, with a tentative D call TRBD1 (6 bases). Germline CDR1 reads GTSNPN; CDR2 reads SVGIG (reference sequence). V was cut by 5 bases and J by 2 bases, with 12 bases left in between. The CDR3 totals 13 residues. DNA of the CDR3: TGTGCCTGGTCGACAGGATTTAACACTGAAGCTTTCTTT. It is translated as CAWSTGFNTEAFF.

A note on this clone: One end of the junction is discordant with germline, which a read error may explain. V usage is TRBV27 and J usage is TRBJ2-6; 8 bases fit TRBD1. The germline gives CDR1 MNHEY, CDR2 SMNVEV (reference sequence). The CDR3 sequence is 17 residues long. CDR3 residues: CASFRTGLVSGANGLTF. The DNA for the CDR3 is TGTGCCAGCTTCAGGACAGGGCTCGTCTCTGGGGCCAACGGCCTGACTTTC.

The J gene is TRBJ2-5, the V gene TRBV28; a weak D match, TRBD2 (5 bases). With 5 bases removed from V and 7 bases from J, the gap between germline ends came to 17 bases. This CDR3 comprises 14 residues. The germline V gene has CDR1 MDHEN and CDR2 SYDVKM. The CDR3 DNA reads as TGTGCCAGCAGTCTCCCAGGACGAGGAGGGACCCAGTACTTC. It encodes CASSLPGRGGTQYF. Supplemented by reference TRBV28 and TRBJ2-5, the full variable domain reads DVKVTQSSRYLVKRTGEKVFLECVQDMDHENMFWYRQDPGLGLRLIYFSYDVKMKEKGDIPEGYSVSREKKERFSLILESASTNQTSMYLCASSLPGRGGTQYFGPGTRLLVL.

This chain links TRBV19 with TRBJ1-2; D gene unclear. The V and J ends lost 7 bases and 4 bases respectively, with 10 bases between them. CDR3 size: 12 residues. Looked up from germline, CDR1 is LNHDA and CDR2 is SQIVND (reference sequence). This CDR3 is CASTPGIYGYTF. In DNA form, the CDR3 reads TGTGCCAGTACCCCGGGGATCTATGGCTACACCTTC.

The chain combines TRBV5-1 with TRBJ1-5; D gene ambiguous. Germline V gives CDR1 SGHRS, CDR2 YFSETQ. V was pared by 3 bases and J by 7 bases, with 8 bases between. The CDR3 is made up of 12 amino acids. CDR3 sequence reads: CASSYDGQPQHF. Here the CDR3 DNA reads TGCGCCAGCAGCTACGATGGCCAGCCCCAGCATTTT.